The source of this TCR beta chain is a study of shared clonotypes between healthy human individuals. As for the study in general: Per-donor plates numbered three CD4 naive, three CD4 memory, two CD8 naive and one CD8 memory.

CD45RA-negative memory and CD45RA+ naive subsets were split from the CD4+ cells. Clones were sequenced by immunoSEQ multiplex PCR, and TCRdb holds only the in-frame ones, with some missing. The sample consists of 1,100,000 or so clones, about 84% of them appearing once. The CDR3 totals 14 residues. From germline, CDR1 is SNHLY and CDR2 FYNNEI. The ends were cut back, 3 bases at V and 4 bases at J, with 13 bases in the middle. This clonotype was sampled from a man aged 18 to 35 in good health. Some clones in this sample may be carry-over from other donors' samples. The sample consisted of memory CD4+ T cells from PBMCs. Subset reported: CD45RA-negative fraction. V gene TRBV2 combines with J gene TRBJ2-7; D uncertain. The CDR3 coding sequence is TGTGCCAGCAGTGATCAAGGGAAGGAATACGAGCAGTACTTC. Its translation: CASSDQGKEYEQYF.